This T cell receptor beta chain was sequenced in a study of cytomegalovirus exposure and HLA in healthy donors. Study context: One earlier analysis, a look at some 180 million T cells, found about 100 million unique TCR beta sequences. Across a few hundred genotyped donors, just over 80% landed in the Caucasian-associated ancestry cluster. Study conclusions and caveats: Earlier analysis found most TCR beta V segments productive about 87% or about 30% of the time.

Germline V gene sequence: CDR1 SGHDT, CDR2 YYEEEE. This CDR3 is 14 amino acids long. The J segment lost 5 bases and the V segment lost 4 bases, leaving 3 bases of the junction unmatched. Comments on this clone: What it binds is not known.

Amplification used 60 Vbeta primers and 13 Jbeta primers. Produced via immunoSEQ multiplex PCR; TCRdb's table is partial and in-frame only. Seen in this sample are 100,000 to 150,000 clones; the ten most common clones hold under 2%. This receptor was taken from a woman in her thirties or forties in good health and CMV-seropositive. Specimen: PBMCs. V usage is TRBV5-6 and J usage is TRBJ2-1, with TRBD2 matching over 10 bases. The CDR3 here is CASSPGLADNEQFF. CDR3 bases: TGTGCCAGCAGCCCTGGACTAGCGGACAATGAGCAGTTCTTC.